This TCR beta chain was captured in a study of T cell responses to AZD1222 COVID-19 vaccine (dated by TCRdb to the early 2020s). Looking at the study overall: A total of just over 230 trial participants underwent TCR sequencing, of whom about 200 had received two doses of AZD1222 and roughly 26 had received two doses of the MenACWY control vaccine. Trial participants were enrolled into age subgroups of 18-55, 56-69 and 70-plus years, which contained around 150, 28 and 57 TCR-sequenced participants, respectively. Summary of the overall study and its limitations: Reportedly, almost half of the unique spike-specific TCRs recognized epitopes lying outside the regions that are mutated in the B.1.351 and B.1.1.7 variants. A significant rise in spike-specific TCR breadth and depth was observed after two AZD1222 doses relative to day 0 and relative to MenACWY recipients. Most participants were white British and females outnumbered males, and the authors suggested that clonal diversity may have been underestimated. Conclusions about previously exposed vaccinees are limited because only a handful of AZD1222 recipients were SARS-CoV-2 seropositive at baseline. In the small 56-69-year group, the increase in depth fell short of significance, most likely because of low power. Because no day 14 peak-response samples were available, repertoires were characterized only after the peak T cell response. CD4 TCRs associated with the vaccine covered the entire spike protein, and the dominant responses were in regions 160-218 and 743-854.

V loses 0 bases, J loses 6 bases, and the germline ends lie 10 bases apart. The germline V gene gives CDR1 as SGDLS and CDR2 as YYNGEE. The CDR3 holds 14 amino acids from the cysteine to the phenylalanine. The DNA shown is the 42-base CDR3, in frame from base 1. The CDR3 regions of human TCRbeta chains were analyzed by immunosequencing. The authors' pipeline ran thus. TCRs in the repertoires were compared against a reference library of SARS-CoV-2-specific TCRs that had been generated with the MIRA antigen-specificity platform. Breadth was defined as the fraction of unique TCRs that were SARS-CoV-2-associated. Depth was defined as the fraction of total T cells that were SARS-CoV-2-associated. Using the MIRA data, every spike-specific TCR was mapped to the spike region that the TCR reacted to and assigned to either a CD4 or a CD8 class. Log10-transformed breadth and depth values were compared by one-way ANOVA with Sidak's multiple comparisons tests. TCRdb provides this immuneACCESS table in a form limited to in-frame rearrangements. Some clones are lacking; in checked studies, under half of them reflect an unresolved V gene, and why the rest are absent is not known. V, J and clone size are taken as reported in that table, and D and trimming were inferred from the DNA itself. The sample yields tens of thousands of clones; 90% to 95% were counted once. The ten top clones hold 3.5% to 5.5% of the sample.

The label giving this sample's time point can be read as: baseline before first vaccination. The treatment or condition label, read with the paper, signifies: meningococcal conjugate vaccine given as trial control. Vaccinee samples came from UK trials COV001 and COV002, including a single-blind randomized controlled phase 2/3 trial of AZD1222 (ChAdOx1 nCoV-19) in healthy adults. Trial participant PBMC samples were collected at day 0 and day 28 after the second dose for TCRbeta chain sequencing. On this clone: This receptor's antigen is unknown. No much larger clone is present one base from it, and per-base qualities are unavailable.

This receptor chain uses TRBV9 and TRBJ2-1; no confident D gene assignment can be made. The sample in question was peripheral blood, obtained on day 0 of MenACWY control vaccination. The TCR sequence derives from an adult in good health. Here the CDR3 is given as CASSVEPLSNEQFF. The DNA is as follows: TGTGCCAGCAGCGTAGAACCGCTTAGCAATGAGCAGTTCTTC.